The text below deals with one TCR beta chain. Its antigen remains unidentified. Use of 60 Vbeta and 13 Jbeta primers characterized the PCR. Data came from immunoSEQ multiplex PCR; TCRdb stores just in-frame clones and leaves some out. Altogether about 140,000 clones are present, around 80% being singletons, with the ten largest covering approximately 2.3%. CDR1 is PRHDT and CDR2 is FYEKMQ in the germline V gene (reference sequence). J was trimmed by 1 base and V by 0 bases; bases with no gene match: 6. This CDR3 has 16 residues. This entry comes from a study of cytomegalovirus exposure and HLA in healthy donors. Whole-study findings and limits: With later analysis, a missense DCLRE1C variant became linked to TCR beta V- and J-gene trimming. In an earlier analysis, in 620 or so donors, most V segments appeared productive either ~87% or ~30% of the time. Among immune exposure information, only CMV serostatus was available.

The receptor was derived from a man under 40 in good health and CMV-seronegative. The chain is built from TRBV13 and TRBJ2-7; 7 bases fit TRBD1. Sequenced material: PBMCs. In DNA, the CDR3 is TGTGCCAGCAGCTTAGGAGGACAGGTACGTTCCTACGAGCAGTACTTC. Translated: CASSLGGQVRSYEQYF.